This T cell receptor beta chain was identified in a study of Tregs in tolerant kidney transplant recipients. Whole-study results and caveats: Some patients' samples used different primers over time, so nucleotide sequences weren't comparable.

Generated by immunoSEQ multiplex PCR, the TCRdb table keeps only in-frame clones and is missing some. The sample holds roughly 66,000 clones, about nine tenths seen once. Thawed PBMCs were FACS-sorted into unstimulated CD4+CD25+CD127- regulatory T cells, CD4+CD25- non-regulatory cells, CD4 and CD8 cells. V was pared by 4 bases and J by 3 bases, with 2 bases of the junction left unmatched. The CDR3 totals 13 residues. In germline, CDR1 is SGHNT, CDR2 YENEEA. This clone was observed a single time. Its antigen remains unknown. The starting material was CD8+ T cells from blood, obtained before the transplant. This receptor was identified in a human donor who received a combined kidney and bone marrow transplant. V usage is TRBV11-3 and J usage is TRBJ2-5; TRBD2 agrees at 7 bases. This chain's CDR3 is CASSSGLKETQYF. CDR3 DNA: TGTGCCAGCAGCTCGGGACTAAAAGAGACCCAGTACTTC.